These 9 T cell receptor beta chains were all obtained from the same sample, sequenced in a study of graft-versus-host responses after intestinal transplantation. To release intraepithelial and lamina propria lymphocytes, the graft tissue was processed. Profiling relied on immunoSEQ multiplex PCR, and the TCRdb table lists in-frame clones only, not all of them. This table has about 20,000 clones, about 65% appearing once. The starting material was ileum tissue, obtained approximately three weeks after intestinal transplant. Source of these receptors: a human patient who received an intestinal transplant, so some T cells may come from the graft donor.

The J gene is TRBJ1-1, the V gene TRBV28; D might be TRBD1 (6 bases). The germline V gene has CDR1 MDHEN and CDR2 SYDVKM. V shed 4 bases and J shed 3 bases, with 15 bases lying between them. The CDR3 is 15 amino acids. The CDR3 loop reads CASSSGKQGYTEAFF. CDR3 DNA: TGTGCCAGCAGTTCCGGGAAACAGGGCTACACTGAAGCTTTCTTT.

The rearrangement uses TRBV6-5 and TRBJ1-6, with TRBD1 matching over 10 bases. The CDR3 has 13 residues. V lost 5 bases, J lost 10 bases, and 2 bases stayed unmatched. Germline assignment: CDR1 MNHEY and CDR2 SVGAGI. In DNA, the CDR3 is TGTGCCAGCAGTGGGACAGGGGTATCACCCCTCCACTTT. Protein: CASSGTGVSPLHF.

The gene calls are TRBV19 and TRBJ1-5; D gene uncertain. Deletions cut 5 bases from V and 2 bases from J, with 4 bases between. The CDR3 is made up of 12 amino acids. Germline V gene data show CDR1 as LNHDA and CDR2 as SQIVND (reference sequence). CDR3 coding DNA: TGTGCCAGTAGTGCAGGCAATCAGCCCCAGCATTTT. Protein product: CASSAGNQPQHF.

The CDR3 loop reads CASRTDYNSPLHF. The CDR3 DNA sequence: TGCGCCAGCCGGACAGACTATAATTCACCCCTCCACTTT. The chain employs TRBV5-1 and TRBJ1-6, with a weak D call TRBD1 (6 bases). CDR3 length: 13 amino acids. Germline V gene lookup returns CDR1 SGHRS and CDR2 YFSETQ. V was pared by 7 bases and J by 3 bases, with 8 bases between.

This chain links TRBV19 with TRBJ1-5, with TRBD1 as a possible D gene (5 bases). Between the trimmed V and J ends, which lost 3 bases and 4 bases, there was a span of 10 bases. There are 14 residues in the CDR3. The germline gives CDR1 LNHDA, CDR2 SQIVND (reference sequence). The CDR3 protein is CASSIVSGNQPQHF. CDR3 nucleotides: TGTGCCAGTAGTATCGTGTCAGGGAATCAGCCCCAGCATTTT.

The chain recombines TRBV21-1 with TRBJ1-6; the table calls TRBD1, which could not be checked here. TRBV21-1 is labeled a pseudogene. CDR3 length: 21 residues. CDR3 in DNA: TGTGCCAGCACCTTGAAGGTGCAGACAGGGGAACACTACCCGGTTAATTCACCCCTCCACTTT. The encoded protein is CASTLKVQTGEHYPVNSPLHF.

The chain carries TRBV12-5 and TRBJ1-2, with no clear D. V was shortened by 3 bases and J by 8 bases, with 19 bases between the two germline ends. Germline V lookup: CDR1 LGHNT, CDR2 FRNRAP. The CDR3 length is 15 residues. The CDR3 DNA follows: TGTGCTAGTGGTTTTTTTTTGTGGTTCAGGAACGGCTACACCTTC. This codes for CASGFFLWFRNGYTF. The variable domain in full, completed from reference TRBV12-5 and TRBJ1-2, reads DARVTQTPRHKVTEMGQEVTMRCQPILGHNTVFWYRQTMMQGLELLAYFRNRAPLDDSGMPKDRFSAEMPDATLATLKIQPSEPRDSAVYFCASGFFLWFRNGYTFGSGTRLTVV.

Sample share makes this clone medium-sized. The chain joins TRBV7-6 to TRBJ2-7, with a tentative D call TRBD1 (6 bases). Germline V gene data show CDR1 as SGHVS and CDR2 as FNYEAQ. CDR3 length equals 13 residues. The V end was cut by 5 bases, the J end by 5 bases, with 13 bases between. The CDR3 region is CASSPSQGNEQYF. CDR3 nucleotide sequence: TGTGCCAGCAGCCCCTCCCAGGGGAACGAGCAGTACTTC. Full variable domain (remainder filled in from reference TRBV7-6 and TRBJ2-7): GAGVSQSPRYKVTKRGQDVALRCDPISGHVSLYWYRQALGQGPEFLTYFNYEAQQDKSGLPNDRFSAERPEGSISTLTIQRTEQRDSAMYRCASSPSQGNEQYFGPGTRLTVT.

V gene TRBV5-1 combines with J gene TRBJ2-3; 9 bases match TRBD2. Germline CDR1 reads SGHRS; CDR2 reads YFSETQ. This CDR3 comprises 16 residues. Trimming cost V 2 bases and J 2 bases; bases outside gene matches: 6. The CDR3 DNA is TGCGCCAGCAGCTTAGTTAGCGGGGGTTACACAGATACGCAGTATTTT. Its translation is CASSLVSGGYTDTQYF. Full variable domain (remainder filled in from reference TRBV5-1 and TRBJ2-3): KAGVTQTPRYLIKTRGQQVTLSCSPISGHRSVSWYQQTPGQGLQFLFEYFSETQRNKGNFPGRFSGRQFSNSRSEMNVSTLELGDSALYLCASSLVSGGYTDTQYFGPGTRLTVL.